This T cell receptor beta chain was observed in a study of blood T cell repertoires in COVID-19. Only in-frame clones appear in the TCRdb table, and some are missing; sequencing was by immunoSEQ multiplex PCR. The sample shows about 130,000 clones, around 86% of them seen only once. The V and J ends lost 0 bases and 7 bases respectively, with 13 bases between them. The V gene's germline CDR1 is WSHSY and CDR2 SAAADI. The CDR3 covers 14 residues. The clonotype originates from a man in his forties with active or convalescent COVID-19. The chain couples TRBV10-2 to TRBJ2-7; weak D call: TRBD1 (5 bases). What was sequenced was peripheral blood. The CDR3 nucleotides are TGCGCCAGCAGTGAGTCCGTGCCCTCAGGGGAGCAGTACTTC. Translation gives CASSESVPSGEQYF.